These T cell receptor beta chains were read from a single sample in a study of radiotherapy plus CTLA-4 blockade in lung cancer. The protocol was immunoSEQ multiplex PCR, while the TCRdb copy is restricted to in-frame clones and leaves out a portion. The sample consists of some 50,000 clones, 79% of them appearing once. The sample in question was peripheral blood, obtained from a patient treated with radiotherapy plus ipilimumab. These receptors were collected from a human donor with non-small cell lung cancer who had a partial response to radiotherapy plus ipilimumab. Both conserved end residues are part of each CDR3. D genes are given only for firm matches. Part of the rows lack a size; the others show once, few, many or a class for expanded clones.

CDR3 protein: CAWKGTGFYEQYF
CDR3 DNA: TGTGCCTGGAAGGGGACAGGGTTTTACGAGCAGTACTTC
CDR3 length: 13
J gene: TRBJ2-7
clone size: .
D gene: TRBD1
V gene: TRBV30

CDR3 protein: CASSSIGINYNEQFF
CDR3 DNA: TGTGCCAGCAGTTCCATCGGGATCAATTACAATGAGCAGTTCTTC
CDR3 length: 15
J gene: TRBJ2-1
clone size: .
D gene: .
V gene: TRBV27

CDR3 protein: CAWSKSLTGDRFF
CDR3 DNA: TGTGCCTGGAGTAAATCCCTAACAGGGGATCGGTTCTTC
CDR3 length: 13
J gene: TRBJ2-1
clone size: .
D gene: TRBD1
V gene: TRBV30

CDR3 protein: CASSRKGNGYEQYF
CDR3 DNA: TGTGCCAGTAGTAGAAAGGGGAACGGCTACGAGCAGTACTTC
CDR3 length: 14
J gene: TRBJ2-7
clone size: few
D gene: .
V gene: TRBV19

CDR3 protein: CATSRDSGTGVGNQPQHF
CDR3 DNA: TGTGCCACCAGCAGAGACTCCGGGACAGGGGTCGGCAATCAGCCCCAGCATTTT
CDR3 length: 18
J gene: TRBJ1-5
clone size: .
D gene: TRBD1
V gene: TRBV15

CDR3 protein: CASSLVPGQGIYEQYF
CDR3 DNA: TGTGCCAGCAGCTTAGTCCCGGGACAGGGCATCTACGAGCAGTACTTC
CDR3 length: 16
J gene: TRBJ2-7
clone size: .
D gene: TRBD1
V gene: TRBV11-2

CDR3 protein: CASNSGGTSSYEQYF
CDR3 DNA: TGTGCCAGTAACTCCGGGGGAACCTCCTCCTACGAGCAGTACTTC
CDR3 length: 15
J gene: TRBJ2-7
clone size: .
D gene: .
V gene: TRBV19

CDR3 protein: CASSFRTGYEQYF
CDR3 DNA: TGTGCCAGCAGTTTCCGGACTGGCTACGAGCAGTACTTC
CDR3 length: 13
J gene: TRBJ2-7
clone size: once
D gene: .
V gene: TRBV27

CDR3 protein: CASSLDGGGNQPQHF
CDR3 DNA: TGTGCCAGCAGCTTGGACGGGGGGGGCAATCAGCCCCAGCATTTT
CDR3 length: 15
J gene: TRBJ1-5
clone size: once
D gene: .
V gene: TRBV6-5

CDR3 protein: CASSEEGQGVTGELFF
CDR3 DNA: TGTGCCAGCAGTGAAGAGGGACAGGGAGTCACCGGGGAGCTGTTTTTT
CDR3 length: 16
J gene: TRBJ2-2
clone size: .
D gene: TRBD1
V gene: TRBV25-1

CDR3 protein: CASRLAENTEAFF
CDR3 DNA: TGTGCCAGCAGGCTGGCGGAGAACACTGAAGCTTTCTTT
CDR3 length: 13
J gene: TRBJ1-1
clone size: .
D gene: .
V gene: TRBV27

CDR3 protein: CASSEELGRGYTF
CDR3 DNA: TGTGCCAGCAGTGAAGAGTTGGGGCGAGGCTACACCTTC
CDR3 length: 13
J gene: TRBJ1-2
clone size: .
D gene: .
V gene: TRBV2

CDR3 protein: CASSQTRVEAFF
CDR3 DNA: TGTGCCAGCAGTCAAACACGGGTTGAAGCTTTCTTT
CDR3 length: 12
J gene: TRBJ1-1
clone size: .
D gene: .
V gene: TRBV6-1

CDR3 protein: CASRFIAGEPSYNEQFF
CDR3 DNA: TGTGCCAGCAGATTTATAGCGGGGGAACCCTCCTACAATGAGCAGTTCTTC
CDR3 length: 17
J gene: TRBJ2-1
clone size: .
D gene: TRBD2
V gene: TRBV5-4

CDR3 protein: CASSYSQGLGDTQYF
CDR3 DNA: TGTGCCAGCAGTTACTCGCAGGGCTTGGGGGATACGCAGTATTTT
CDR3 length: 15
J gene: TRBJ2-3
clone size: .
D gene: .
V gene: TRBV6-6

CDR3 protein: CASSFRRGGDEQYF
CDR3 DNA: TGCGCCAGCAGCTTTCGCAGGGGTGGGGACGAGCAGTACTTC
CDR3 length: 14
J gene: TRBJ2-7
clone size: .
D gene: .
V gene: TRBV5-1

CDR3 protein: CASSSFGGNTEAFF
CDR3 DNA: TGTGCCAGTAGTTCTTTCGGGGGGAACACTGAAGCTTTCTTT
CDR3 length: 14
J gene: TRBJ1-1
clone size: .
D gene: .
V gene: TRBV19

CDR3 protein: CASSPSGGLPYEQYF
CDR3 DNA: TGTGCCAGCAGCCCGAGCGGGGGCCTTCCCTACGAGCAGTACTTC
CDR3 length: 15
J gene: TRBJ2-7
clone size: .
D gene: TRBD2
V gene: TRBV5-6

CDR3 protein: CASSKALYGTGNYGYTF
CDR3 DNA: TGTGCCAGCAGCAAAGCGCTTTATGGGACAGGGAACTATGGCTACACCTTC
CDR3 length: 17
J gene: TRBJ1-2
clone size: .
D gene: .
V gene: TRBV21-1

CDR3 protein: CASSVEGFGYTF
CDR3 DNA: TGTGCCAGCAGCGTAGAGGGGTTTGGCTACACCTTC
CDR3 length: 12
J gene: TRBJ1-2
clone size: .
D gene: .
V gene: TRBV9

CDR3 protein: CASSAGGGAWTEAFF
CDR3 DNA: TGTGCCAGCAGCGCCGGGGGTGGGGCCTGGACTGAAGCTTTCTTT
CDR3 length: 15
J gene: TRBJ1-1
clone size: .
D gene: .
V gene: TRBV9

CDR3 protein: CASSLTVSTDTQYF
CDR3 DNA: TGTGCCAGCAGCCTGACAGTTAGCACAGATACGCAGTATTTT
CDR3 length: 14
J gene: TRBJ2-3
clone size: .
D gene: .
V gene: TRBV9

CDR3 protein: CASSARPTGGRGGASYEQYF
CDR3 DNA: TGCGCCAGCAGCGCCCGGCCGACAGGGGGTCGCGGGGGGGCCTCCTACGAGCAGTACTTC
CDR3 length: 20
J gene: TRBJ2-7
clone size: once
D gene: .
V gene: TRBV5-1

CDR3 protein: CASIPDSGTGAEQYF
CDR3 DNA: TGTGCCAGCATTCCTGATTCCGGGACAGGGGCCGAGCAGTACTTC
CDR3 length: 15
J gene: TRBJ2-7
clone size: .
D gene: TRBD1
V gene: TRBV28

CDR3 protein: CAIQPTGTYNTGELFF
CDR3 DNA: TGTGCCATCCAACCGACAGGGACCTACAACACCGGGGAGCTGTTTTTT
CDR3 length: 16
J gene: TRBJ2-2
clone size: .
D gene: TRBD1
V gene: TRBV10-3

CDR3 protein: CASSLYGGGNYGYTF
CDR3 DNA: TGTGCCAGCAGTTTATACGGGGGGGGAAACTATGGCTACACCTTC
CDR3 length: 15
J gene: TRBJ1-2
clone size: .
D gene: .
V gene: TRBV28

CDR3 protein: CASSITGQGWDTQYF
CDR3 DNA: TGTGCCAGTAGTATTACAGGACAGGGATGGGATACGCAGTATTTT
CDR3 length: 15
J gene: TRBJ2-3
clone size: .
D gene: TRBD1
V gene: TRBV19

CDR3 protein: CASSGGQRSYNEQFF
CDR3 DNA: TGTGCCAGCAGTGGGGGACAGCGGAGCTACAATGAGCAGTTCTTC
CDR3 length: 15
J gene: TRBJ2-1
clone size: few
D gene: TRBD1
V gene: TRBV2

CDR3 protein: CASSQDDPGQETQYF
CDR3 DNA: TGCGCCAGCAGCCAAGATGATCCGGGCCAAGAGACCCAGTACTTC
CDR3 length: 15
J gene: TRBJ2-5
clone size: .
D gene: .
V gene: TRBV4-3

CDR3 protein: CSARTGYEQYF
CDR3 DNA: TGCAGTGCTAGGACAGGTTACGAGCAGTACTTC
CDR3 length: 11
J gene: TRBJ2-7
clone size: .
D gene: .
V gene: TRBV20-1

CDR3 protein: CASTNLRDRGYEQYF
CDR3 DNA: TGTGCCAGCACCAACCTCCGGGACAGGGGGTACGAGCAGTACTTC
CDR3 length: 15
J gene: TRBJ2-7
clone size: .
D gene: TRBD1
V gene: TRBV7-2

CDR3 protein: CASSLGGTSTDTQYF
CDR3 DNA: TGTGCCAGCAGCTTGGGGGGGACAAGCACAGATACGCAGTATTTT
CDR3 length: 15
J gene: TRBJ2-3
clone size: once
D gene: .
V gene: TRBV7-3

CDR3 protein: CASSQENLGDNEKLFF
CDR3 DNA: TGCGCCAGCAGCCAAGAAAACTTAGGGGATAATGAAAAACTGTTTTTT
CDR3 length: 16
J gene: TRBJ1-4
clone size: few
D gene: .
V gene: TRBV4-1

CDR3 protein: CASSFNRVRSYNEQFF
CDR3 DNA: TGTGCCAGCAGTTTTAACAGGGTACGGTCCTACAATGAGCAGTTCTTC
CDR3 length: 16
J gene: TRBJ2-1
clone size: once
D gene: .
V gene: TRBV5-8

CDR3 protein: CASSVGDSSYEQYF
CDR3 DNA: TGTGCCAGCAGCGTAGGGGACTCCTCCTACGAGCAGTACTTC
CDR3 length: 14
J gene: TRBJ2-7
clone size: .
D gene: .
V gene: TRBV9

CDR3 protein: CASSLEGSQPQHF
CDR3 DNA: TGTGCCAGCAGCTTAGAGGGGTCCCAGCCCCAGCATTTT
CDR3 length: 13
J gene: TRBJ1-5
clone size: .
D gene: .
V gene: TRBV7-9

CDR3 protein: CATGTGGRSGNTIYF
CDR3 DNA: TGTGCCACTGGGACAGGTGGACGCTCTGGAAACACCATATATTTT
CDR3 length: 15
J gene: TRBJ1-3
clone size: .
D gene: TRBD1
V gene: TRBV10-3

CDR3 protein: CASRTAGEKLFF
CDR3 DNA: TGTGCCAGCAGAACCGCAGGCGAAAAACTGTTTTTT
CDR3 length: 12
J gene: TRBJ1-4
clone size: .
D gene: .
V gene: TRBV6-6

CDR3 protein: CASSLEQGTYNEQFF
CDR3 DNA: TGTGCCAGCAGCTTAGAGCAGGGTACCTACAATGAGCAGTTCTTC
CDR3 length: 15
J gene: TRBJ2-1
clone size: .
D gene: .
V gene: TRBV5-4

CDR3 protein: CSVDPGQSNTEAFF
CDR3 DNA: TGCAGCGTGGATCCCGGACAGTCGAACACTGAAGCTTTCTTT
CDR3 length: 14
J gene: TRBJ1-1
clone size: few
D gene: .
V gene: TRBV29-1

CDR3 protein: CASSRASNTGSGNQPQHF
CDR3 DNA: TGTGCCAGTAGCAGAGCCTCCAATACAGGGTCTGGCAATCAGCCCCAGCATTTT
CDR3 length: 18
J gene: TRBJ1-5
clone size: few
D gene: .
V gene: TRBV19

CDR3 protein: CASSPLGENTGELFF
CDR3 DNA: TGCGCCAGCAGCCCACTCGGGGAGAACACCGGGGAGCTGTTTTTT
CDR3 length: 15
J gene: TRBJ2-2
clone size: .
D gene: .
V gene: TRBV4-1

CDR3 protein: CASDPNLSRGETQYF
CDR3 DNA: TGTGCCAGCGACCCAAACCTATCCAGGGGAGAGACCCAGTACTTC
CDR3 length: 15
J gene: TRBJ2-5
clone size: .
D gene: .
V gene: TRBV11-2

CDR3 protein: CSVGWGLGNTEAFF
CDR3 DNA: TGCAGCGTGGGATGGGGCCTCGGGAACACTGAAGCTTTCTTT
CDR3 length: 14
J gene: TRBJ1-1
clone size: .
D gene: .
V gene: TRBV29-1

CDR3 protein: CASRFSAEKLFF
CDR3 DNA: TGTGCCAGTAGATTCAGTGCTGAAAAACTGTTTTTT
CDR3 length: 12
J gene: TRBJ1-4
clone size: .
D gene: .
V gene: TRBV19

CDR3 protein: CASSRGTEAFF
CDR3 DNA: TGTGCCAGCAGTAGGGGGACTGAAGCTTTCTTT
CDR3 length: 11
J gene: TRBJ1-1
clone size: few
D gene: .
V gene: TRBV6-5

CDR3 protein: CASSYELAGITQYF
CDR3 DNA: TGTGCCAGCAGTTACGAACTAGCGGGGATCACGCAGTATTTT
CDR3 length: 14
J gene: TRBJ2-3
clone size: .
D gene: TRBD2
V gene: TRBV6-5

CDR3 protein: CASRTEPGVSYEQYF
CDR3 DNA: TGTGCCAGCAGGACAGAGCCTGGGGTCTCCTACGAGCAGTACTTC
CDR3 length: 15
J gene: TRBJ2-7
clone size: once
D gene: .
V gene: TRBV6-1

CDR3 protein: CASSVAAGGTTDTQYF
CDR3 DNA: TGTGCCAGCAGCGTAGCAGCGGGGGGAACCACAGATACGCAGTATTTT
CDR3 length: 16
J gene: TRBJ2-3
clone size: once
D gene: TRBD2
V gene: TRBV9

CDR3 protein: CASSSTGYQPQHF
CDR3 DNA: TGTGCCAGCAGTTCCACAGGGTATCAGCCCCAGCATTTT
CDR3 length: 13
J gene: TRBJ1-5
clone size: .
D gene: .
V gene: TRBV28

CDR3 protein: CASSSAPGQASYEQYF
CDR3 DNA: TGTGCCAGCAGCTCCGCCCCGGGACAGGCCTCCTACGAGCAGTACTTC
CDR3 length: 16
J gene: TRBJ2-7
clone size: .
D gene: TRBD1
V gene: TRBV7-9

CDR3 protein: CASRRGPNEQYF
CDR3 DNA: TGTGCCAGCAGGAGGGGGCCTAACGAGCAGTACTTC
CDR3 length: 12
J gene: TRBJ2-7
clone size: .
D gene: TRBD1
V gene: TRBV6-1

CDR3 protein: CASSYSSGNTGELFF
CDR3 DNA: TGTGCCAGCAGCTACTCCTCGGGGAACACCGGGGAGCTGTTTTTT
CDR3 length: 15
J gene: TRBJ2-2
clone size: .
D gene: .
V gene: TRBV5-6